These T cell receptor beta chains were read from a single sample in a study of beta chain features in type 1 diabetes. TCRdb's copy holds only in-frame clones and misses some; the assay was immunoSEQ multiplex PCR. This sample has under 950,000 clones, with around a sixth found just once. Sequencing input: naive CD4+ T cells from blood. The receptor source for this set is a woman aged 18-35 years in good health. CDR3s include the opening cysteine and the closing phenylalanine or tryptophan. The D gene is left open where the match is weak. Where a row states a size, it is once, few, many or the class of an expanded clone; other rows omit it.

clone size	D gene	V gene	J gene	CDR3 protein	CDR3 DNA
few	TRBD2	TRBV7-8	TRBJ2-3	CASSPHGLAGRWADTQYF	TGTGCCAGCAGCCCACACGGACTAGCGGGGCGGTGGGCAGATACGCAGTATTTT
few	TRBD1	TRBV19	TRBJ2-7	CASSIVQGSSYEQYF	TGTGCCAGTAGTATAGTACAGGGGTCGTCCTACGAGCAGTACTTC
few	TRBD1	TRBV11-2	TRBJ2-7	CASSPGDRTYEQYF	TGTGCCAGCAGCCCAGGGGACAGGACCTACGAGCAGTACTTC
.	.	TRBV5-4	TRBJ2-3	CASSLALAADAQYF	TGTGCCAGCAGCTTGGCCTTAGCTGCAGATGCGCAGTATTTT
.	.	TRBV7-3	TRBJ2-2	CASSLIGPDTGELFF	TGTGCCAGCAGCTTAATAGGACCAGACACCGGGGAGCTGTTTTTT
.	.	TRBV28	TRBJ2-7	CASSSFNGIEQYF	TGTGCCAGCAGTTCCTTTAATGGGATCGAGCAGTACTTC
few	.	TRBV7-2	TRBJ1-1	CASSLAGNTEAFF	TGTGCCAGCAGCTTAGCCGGTAACACTGAAGCTTTCTTT
.	.	TRBV7-8	TRBJ2-5	CASSLRPLKTQETQYF	TGTGCCAGCAGCTTACGTCCCCTAAAAACCCAAGAGACCCAGTACTTC
.	.	TRBV27	TRBJ2-3	CASSQTRNEGTQYF	TGTGCCAGCAGTCAGACTCGAAACGAGGGTACGCAGTATTTT
.	.	TRBV6-1	TRBJ2-7	CASGGDRTFYEQYF	TGTGCCAGCGGCGGGGACAGAACCTTCTACGAGCAGTACTTC
.	.	TRBV18	TRBJ2-2	CASSPPSQVTGELFF	TGTGCCAGCTCACCACCCAGCCAAGTCACCGGGGAGCTGTTTTTT
.	TRBD2	TRBV5-1	TRBJ2-5	CASSWTSGWEETQYF	TGCGCCAGCAGTTGGACTAGCGGCTGGGAAGAGACCCAGTACTTC
.	TRBD1	TRBV7-2	TRBJ2-7	CASSSAGTGSYEQYF	TGTGCCAGCAGCTCGGCCGGGACAGGGTCCTACGAGCAGTACTTC
.	.	TRBV7-2	TRBJ2-3	CASSFYERTDTQYF	TGTGCCAGCAGCTTTTACGAGAGGACAGATACGCAGTATTTT
.	.	TRBV28	TRBJ2-4	CASSFSGAKNIQYF	TGTGCCAGCAGTTTTTCAGGGGCCAAAAACATTCAGTACTTC
.	.	TRBV7-9	TRBJ2-5	CASSWVGETQYF	TGTGCCAGCAGCTGGGTTGGAGAGACCCAGTACTTC
few	TRBD1	TRBV28	TRBJ1-5	CASSSYGTGDQPQHF	TGTGCCAGCAGTAGTTACGGGACAGGGGATCAGCCCCAGCATTTT
.	.	TRBV7-9	TRBJ1-3	CASRPRGPSGNTIYF	TGTGCCAGCAGGCCAAGAGGTCCCTCTGGAAACACCATATATTTT
.	TRBD2	TRBV7-6	TRBJ2-7	CASSQPGLPLYEQYF	TGTGCCAGCAGCCAACCGGGACTACCTCTATACGAGCAGTACTTC
.	.	TRBV20-1	TRBJ1-2	CSAEGYGYTF	TGCAGTGCTGAAGGGTATGGCTACACCTTC
.	TRBD2	TRBV9	TRBJ2-7	CASSPPTPGGEQYF	TGTGCCAGCAGCCCCCCTACACCGGGGGGCGAGCAGTACTTC
few	.	TRBV6-6	TRBJ2-7	CASRYSYEQYF	TGTGCCAGCAGGTATTCCTACGAGCAGTACTTC
.	.	TRBV18	TRBJ2-5	CASSPLGETQYF	TGTGCCAGCTCACCCTTAGGTGAGACCCAGTACTTC
few	.	TRBV4-2	TRBJ2-3	CASSQDLFRADTQYF	TGTGCCAGCAGCCAAGACTTGTTCAGGGCAGATACGCAGTATTTT
.	TRBD2	TRBV27	TRBJ2-1	CASSTPLRGGRVVEEQFF	TGTGCCAGCAGTACTCCCCTGCGGGGGGGGCGGGTGGTGGAGGAGCAGTTCTTC
few	.	TRBV6-5	TRBJ1-3	CASSTGLSGNTIYF	TGTGCCAGCAGTACTGGGTTGTCTGGAAACACCATATATTTT
once	.	TRBV25-1	TRBJ1-2	CASSVQGSGLYGYTF	TGTGCCAGCAGTGTTCAGGGGTCGGGACTCTATGGCTACACCTTC
.	TRBD2	TRBV6-1	TRBJ2-7	CASSEQLGLAGRTHF	TGTGCCAGCAGTGAACAATTGGGACTAGCGGGACGAACTCACTTC
few	.	TRBV25-1	TRBJ1-1	CASSVGGTLTEAFF	TGTGCCAGCAGTGTAGGGGGGACACTCACTGAAGCTTTCTTT
.	.	TRBV29-1	TRBJ2-7	CSVVGGTYEQYF	TGCAGCGTTGTGGGCGGAACATACGAGCAGTACTTC
few	TRBD2	TRBV7-9	TRBJ2-7	CASSLIRTSGGSTEQYF	TGTGCCAGCAGCTTAATCAGGACTAGCGGAGGCTCTACCGAGCAGTACTTC
few	.	TRBV6-5	TRBJ2-6	CASSYSRVSGANVLTF	TGTGCCAGCAGTTACTCAAGGGTTTCTGGGGCCAACGTCCTGACTTTC
.	TRBD2	TRBV9	TRBJ2-1	CASSGPYSGRSYNEQFF	TGTGCCAGCAGCGGACCTTATAGCGGGAGATCCTACAATGAGCAGTTCTTC
.	.	TRBV7-9	TRBJ2-2	CASSLDGRNTGELFF	TGTGCCAGCAGCTTAGATGGCAGGAACACCGGGGAGCTGTTTTTT
few	TRBD1	TRBV4-3	TRBJ1-1	CASSRTGGLNTEAFF	TGCGCCAGCAGCCGGACAGGGGGCCTGAACACTGAAGCTTTCTTT